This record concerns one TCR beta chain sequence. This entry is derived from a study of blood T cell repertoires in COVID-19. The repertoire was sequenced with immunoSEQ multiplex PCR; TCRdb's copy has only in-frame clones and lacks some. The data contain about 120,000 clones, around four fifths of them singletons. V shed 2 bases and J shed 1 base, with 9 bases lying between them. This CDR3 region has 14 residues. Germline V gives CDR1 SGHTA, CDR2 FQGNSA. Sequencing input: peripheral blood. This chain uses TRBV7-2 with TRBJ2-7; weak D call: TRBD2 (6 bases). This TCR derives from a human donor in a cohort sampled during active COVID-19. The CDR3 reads CASSLMGGSYEQYF. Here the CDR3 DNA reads TGTGCCAGCAGCTTAATGGGGGGTTCCTACGAGCAGTACTTC.